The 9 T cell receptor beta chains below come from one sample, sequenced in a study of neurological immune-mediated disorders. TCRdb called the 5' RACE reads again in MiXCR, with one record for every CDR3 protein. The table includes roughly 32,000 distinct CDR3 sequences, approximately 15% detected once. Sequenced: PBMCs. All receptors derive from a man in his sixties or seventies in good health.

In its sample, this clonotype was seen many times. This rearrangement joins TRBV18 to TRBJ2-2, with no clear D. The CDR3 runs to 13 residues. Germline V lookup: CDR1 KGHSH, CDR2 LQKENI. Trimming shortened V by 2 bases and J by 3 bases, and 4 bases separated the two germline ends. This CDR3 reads CASSPRDTGELFF. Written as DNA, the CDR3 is TGTGCCAGCTCACCAAGGGACACCGGGGAGCTGTTTTTT. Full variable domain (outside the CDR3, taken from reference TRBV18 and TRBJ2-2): NAGVMQNPRHLVRRRGQEARLRCSPMKGHSHVYWYRQLPEEGLKFMVYLQKENIIDESGMPKERFSAEFPKEGPSILRIQQVVRGDSAAYFCASSPRDTGELFFGEGSRLTVL.

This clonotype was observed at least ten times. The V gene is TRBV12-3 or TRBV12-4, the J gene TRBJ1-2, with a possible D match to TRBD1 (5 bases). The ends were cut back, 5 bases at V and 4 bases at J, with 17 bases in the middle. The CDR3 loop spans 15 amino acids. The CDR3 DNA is TGTGCCAGCAGTAAAACAGGAAAGTTCTTCTATGGCTACACCTTC. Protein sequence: CASSKTGKFFYGYTF.

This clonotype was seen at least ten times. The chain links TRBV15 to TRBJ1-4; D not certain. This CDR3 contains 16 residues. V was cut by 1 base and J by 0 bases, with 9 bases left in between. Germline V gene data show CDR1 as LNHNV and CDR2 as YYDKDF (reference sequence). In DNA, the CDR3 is TGTGCCACCAGCAGAGGGTCCCTGGCAACTAATGAAAAACTGTTTTTT. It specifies CATSRGSLATNEKLFF.

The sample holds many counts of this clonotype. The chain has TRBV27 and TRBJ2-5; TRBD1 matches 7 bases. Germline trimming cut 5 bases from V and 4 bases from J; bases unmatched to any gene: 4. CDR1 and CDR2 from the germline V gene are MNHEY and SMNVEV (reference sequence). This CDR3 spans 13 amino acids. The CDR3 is CASSLGTAETQYF. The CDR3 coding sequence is TGTGCCAGCAGTCTCGGGACAGCAGAGACCCAGTACTTC.

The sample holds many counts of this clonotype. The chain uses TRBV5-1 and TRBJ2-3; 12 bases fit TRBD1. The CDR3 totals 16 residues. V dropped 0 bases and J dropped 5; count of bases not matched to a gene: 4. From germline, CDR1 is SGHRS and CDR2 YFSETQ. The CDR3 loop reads CASSLGGQGALDTQYF. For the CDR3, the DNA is TGCGCCAGCAGCTTGGGGGGACAGGGGGCCTTAGATACGCAGTATTTT.

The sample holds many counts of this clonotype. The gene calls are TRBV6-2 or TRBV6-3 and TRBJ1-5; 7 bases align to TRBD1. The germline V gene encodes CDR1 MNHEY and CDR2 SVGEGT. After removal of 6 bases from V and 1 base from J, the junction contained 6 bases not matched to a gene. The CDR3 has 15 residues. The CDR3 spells CASRVQQGSNQPQHF. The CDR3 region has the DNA TGTGCCAGCAGAGTCCAACAGGGGAGCAATCAGCCCCAGCATTTT.

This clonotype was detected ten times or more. The CDR3 DNA reads as TGTGCCAGCAGACGGACAGAGTACAATGAGCAGTTCTTC. Amino acids: CASRRTEYNEQFF. This chain uses TRBV28 with TRBJ2-1; tentatively, D is TRBD1 (6 bases). This CDR3 is 13 amino acids long. Germline-derived CDR1 and CDR2 are MDHEN and SYDVKM. Trimming cost V 6 bases and J 4 bases, with 10 bases left between them.

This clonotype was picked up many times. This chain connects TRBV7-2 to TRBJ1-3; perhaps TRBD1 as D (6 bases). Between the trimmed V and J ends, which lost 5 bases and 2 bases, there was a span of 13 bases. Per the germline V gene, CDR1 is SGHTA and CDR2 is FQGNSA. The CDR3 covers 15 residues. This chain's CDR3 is CASSKGGGAGNTIYF. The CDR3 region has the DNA TGTGCCAGCAGCAAAGGGGGGGGGGCTGGAAACACCATATATTTT.

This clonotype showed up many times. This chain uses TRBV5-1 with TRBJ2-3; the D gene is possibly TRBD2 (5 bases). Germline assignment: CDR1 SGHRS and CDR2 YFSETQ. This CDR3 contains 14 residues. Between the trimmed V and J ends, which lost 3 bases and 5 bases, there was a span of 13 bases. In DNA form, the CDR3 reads TGCGCCAGCAGCTCTCAGCGCCGGGGAGATACGCAGTATTTT. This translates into CASSSQRRGDTQYF.